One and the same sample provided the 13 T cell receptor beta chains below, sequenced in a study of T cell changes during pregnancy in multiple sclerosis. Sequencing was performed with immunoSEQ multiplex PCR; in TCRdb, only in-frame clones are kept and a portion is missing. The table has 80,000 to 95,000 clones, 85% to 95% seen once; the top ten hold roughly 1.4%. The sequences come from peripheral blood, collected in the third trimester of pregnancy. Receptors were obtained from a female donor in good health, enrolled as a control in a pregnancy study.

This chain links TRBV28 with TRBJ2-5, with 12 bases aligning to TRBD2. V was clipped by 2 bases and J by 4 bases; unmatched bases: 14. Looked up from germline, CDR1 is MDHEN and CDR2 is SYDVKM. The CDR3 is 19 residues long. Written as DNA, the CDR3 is TGTGCCAGCAGTTTACCCGTGACTAGCGGGAGATTCTTTCGAGAGACCCAGTACTTC. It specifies CASSLPVTSGRFFRETQYF.

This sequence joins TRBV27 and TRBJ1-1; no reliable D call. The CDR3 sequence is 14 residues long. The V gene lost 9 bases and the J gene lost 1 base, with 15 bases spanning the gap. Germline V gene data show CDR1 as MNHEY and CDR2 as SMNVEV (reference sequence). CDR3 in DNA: TGTGCCAGTCATCCGGGAGGCGGGAACACTGAAGCTTTCTTT. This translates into CASHPGGGNTEAFF.

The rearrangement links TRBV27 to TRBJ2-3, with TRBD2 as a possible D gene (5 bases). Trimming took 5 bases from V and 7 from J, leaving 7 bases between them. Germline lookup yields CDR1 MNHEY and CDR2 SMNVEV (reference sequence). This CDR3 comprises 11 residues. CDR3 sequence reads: CASSLANTQYF. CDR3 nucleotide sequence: TGTGCCAGCAGTCTAGCCAATACGCAGTATTTT.

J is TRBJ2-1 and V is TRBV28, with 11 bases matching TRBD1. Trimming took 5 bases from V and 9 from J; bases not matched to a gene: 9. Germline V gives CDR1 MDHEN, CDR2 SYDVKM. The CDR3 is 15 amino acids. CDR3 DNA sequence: TGTGCCAGCAGTCTCCCCGGGACAGGGGGAGGTGAGCAGTTCTTC. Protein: CASSLPGTGGGEQFF. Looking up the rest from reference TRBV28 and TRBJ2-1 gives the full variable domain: DVKVTQSSRYLVKRTGEKVFLECVQDMDHENMFWYRQDPGLGLRLIYFSYDVKMKEKGDIPEGYSVSREKKERFSLILESASTNQTSMYLCASSLPGTGGGEQFFGPGTRLTVL.

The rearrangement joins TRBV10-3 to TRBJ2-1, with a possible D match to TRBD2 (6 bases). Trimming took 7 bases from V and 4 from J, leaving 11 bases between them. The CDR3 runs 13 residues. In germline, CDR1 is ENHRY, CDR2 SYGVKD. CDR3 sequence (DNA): TGTGCCATCACCTCGGGACTTTACAATGAGCAGTTCTTC. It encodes CAITSGLYNEQFF.

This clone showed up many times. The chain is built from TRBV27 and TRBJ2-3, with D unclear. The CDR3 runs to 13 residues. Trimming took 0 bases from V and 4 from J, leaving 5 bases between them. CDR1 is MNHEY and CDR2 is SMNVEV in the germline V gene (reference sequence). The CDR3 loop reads CASSLSRADTQYF. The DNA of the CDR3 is TGTGCCAGCAGTTTATCTCGGGCAGATACGCAGTATTTT.

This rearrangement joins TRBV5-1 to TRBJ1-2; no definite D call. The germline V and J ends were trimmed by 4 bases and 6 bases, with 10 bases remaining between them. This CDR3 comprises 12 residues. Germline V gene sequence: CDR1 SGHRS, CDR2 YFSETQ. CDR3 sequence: CASSVDGNGYTF. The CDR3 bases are TGCGCCAGCAGCGTAGACGGGAATGGCTACACCTTC.

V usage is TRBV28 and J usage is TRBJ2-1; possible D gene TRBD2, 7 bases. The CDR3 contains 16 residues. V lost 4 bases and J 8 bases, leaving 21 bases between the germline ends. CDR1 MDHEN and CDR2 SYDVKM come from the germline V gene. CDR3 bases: TGTGCCAGCAGTTACGGGGGGCAGGGAAGGGGGTATGAGCAGTTCTTC. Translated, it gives CASSYGGQGRGYEQFF.

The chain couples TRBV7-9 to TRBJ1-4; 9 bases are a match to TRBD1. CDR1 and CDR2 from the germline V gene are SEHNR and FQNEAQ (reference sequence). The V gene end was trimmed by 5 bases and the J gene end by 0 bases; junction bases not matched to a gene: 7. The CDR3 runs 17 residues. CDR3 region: CASSLGTGRSTNEKLFF. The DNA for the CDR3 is TGTGCCAGCAGCCTGGGGACAGGGAGATCAACTAATGAAAAACTGTTTTTT.

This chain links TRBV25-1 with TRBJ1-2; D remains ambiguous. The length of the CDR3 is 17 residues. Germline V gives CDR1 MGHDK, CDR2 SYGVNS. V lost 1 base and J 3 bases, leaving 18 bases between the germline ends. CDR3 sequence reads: CASSESSAAKYHYGYTF. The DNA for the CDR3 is TGTGCCAGCAGTGAATCTTCGGCGGCCAAATATCACTATGGCTACACCTTC.

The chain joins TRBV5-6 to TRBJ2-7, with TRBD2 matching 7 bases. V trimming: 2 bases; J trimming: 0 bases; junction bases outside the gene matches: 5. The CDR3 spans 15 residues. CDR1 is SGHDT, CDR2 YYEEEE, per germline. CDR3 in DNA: TGTGCCAGCAGCTTTCCGCGGGAGCTCTCCTACGAGCAGTACTTC. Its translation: CASSFPRELSYEQYF.

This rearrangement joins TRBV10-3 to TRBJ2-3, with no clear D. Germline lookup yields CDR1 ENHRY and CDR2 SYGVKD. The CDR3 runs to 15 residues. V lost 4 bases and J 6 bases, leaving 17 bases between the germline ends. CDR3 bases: TGTGCCATCAGTGCGGCAGAAACTAACGCGGATACGCAGTATTTT. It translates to CAISAAETNADTQYF.

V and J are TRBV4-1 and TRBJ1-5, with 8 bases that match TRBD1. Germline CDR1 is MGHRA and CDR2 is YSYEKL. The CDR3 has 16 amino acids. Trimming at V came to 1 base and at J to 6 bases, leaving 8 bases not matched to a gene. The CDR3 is CASSQGLARGPQPQHF. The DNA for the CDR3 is TGCGCCAGCAGCCAAGGGCTAGCCAGGGGGCCTCAGCCCCAGCATTTT.